Only a few counts were recorded for the clone carrying this T cell receptor beta chain. Its specificity is unknown. The sample is drawn from a study of cytomegalovirus exposure and HLA in healthy donors. Study summary: Inside one of the first data releases sat tens of millions of unique TCRs taken from HLA-typed donors. Caucasian-associated ancestry cluster membership applied to about 77% of 300 to 450 genotyped donors.

CDR1 is MNHNY, CDR2 SVGAGI, per germline (reference sequence). The CDR3 covers 11 residues. V was trimmed by 6 bases and J by 2 bases, leaving 4 bases between them. The study ran its PCR with 60 Vbeta and 13 Jbeta primers. Clones were read by immunoSEQ multiplex PCR, and TCRdb kept only the in-frame ones, dropping some. Of 60,000 to 70,000 clones listed, 55% to 75% are singletons. General study results and limits: Under in vitro conditions, a few CMV-associated chains were confirmed as specific for CMV antigens. About 150 TCR beta chains were listed as cytomegalovirus-associated.

The TCR originated in a man in his forties in good health and CMV-seropositive. The V call is TRBV6-6, the J call TRBJ1-2; the D is unclear. Input material: PBMCs. The CDR3, as DNA: TGTGCCAGCAGGCAGAACTATGGCTACACCTTC. The encoded protein is CASRQNYGYTF.